The clone carrying this TCR beta chain turned up a few times. Trimming took 6 bases from V and 8 from J, leaving 14 bases between them. Germline loops: CDR1 MNHNY, CDR2 SVGAGI (reference sequence). The CDR3 consists of 14 residues. These data come from a study of blood T cells in healthy people across ages. It was with a sample-barcoded 5' primer and a J-beta primer mix that a second PCR of roughly 7 to 12 cycles was run. Each of the cDNA molecules was tagged by a template-switch adaptor with 12 random nucleotides. TCRdb re-derived calls from the 5' RACE reads in MiXCR, one entry per CDR3 protein. The sample lists 650,000 to 1,000,000 distinct CDR3 sequences, about 37% occurring once.

This receptor was obtained from a man aged 18 to 30 in good health. Sequencing input: blood. The chain couples TRBV6-6 to TRBJ1-6, with no clear D. CDR3 in DNA: TGTGCCAGCAGCCTCTACGGGAAAGATTCACCCCTCCACTTT. Amino acids: CASSLYGKDSPLHF.